These 29 T cell receptor beta chains came from one sample sequenced in a study of blood T cell repertoires in COVID-19. Here immunoSEQ multiplex PCR was the method, and the copy in TCRdb shows in-frame clones only, minus some. The top ten hold 25% to 30% of the sample, which has 25,000 to 30,000 clones, 75% to 90% seen once. Sequencing was performed on peripheral blood. The source is an elderly woman with COVID-19, enrolled during active disease.

This sequence joins TRBV18 and TRBJ1-1, with 9 positions matching TRBD1. This CDR3 is 14 amino acids long. With 3 bases clipped from V and 4 bases from J, the junction kept 3 bases outside the gene matches. The germline V gene encodes CDR1 KGHSH and CDR2 LQKENI. The CDR3 DNA reads TGTGCCAGCTCACCGGGACAGGGAACCACTGAAGCTTTCTTT. Translated, it gives CASSPGQGTTEAFF.

The chain is built from TRBV7-8 and TRBJ2-7; 7 bases map to TRBD2. This CDR3 has 14 residues. Per germline, CDR1 SGHVS and CDR2 FQNEAQ. Trimming at V came to 5 bases and at J to 0 bases, leaving 4 bases not matched to a gene. The CDR3 DNA reads TGTGCCAGCAGCACCGGGACTACCTCCTACGAGCAGTACTTC. Protein: CASSTGTTSYEQYF.

This rearrangement joins TRBV2 to TRBJ1-2; D ambiguous. Trimming took 4 bases from V and 1 from J, leaving 7 bases between them. The V gene's germline CDR1 is SNHLY and CDR2 FYNNEI. This CDR3 is built from 13 residues. The CDR3 DNA reads TGTGCCAGCAGTGTTGGCAGTAACTATGGCTACACCTTC. Translated, it gives CASSVGSNYGYTF. Combining the CDR3 with reference TRBV2 and TRBJ1-2 gives the whole variable domain EPEVTQTPSHQVTQMGQEVILRCVPISNHLYFYWYRQILGQKVEFLVSFYNNEISEKSEIFDDQFSVERPDGSNFTLKIRSTKLEDSAMYFCASSVGSNYGYTFGSGTRLTVV.

This clone has more than one count but fewer than ten. The chain has TRBV19 and TRBJ2-2; 9 bases are a match to TRBD2. Per germline, CDR1 LNHDA and CDR2 SQIVND (reference sequence). Trimming removed 7 bases from V and 6 bases from J; junction bases left unmatched: 15. The CDR3 has 17 amino acids. The CDR3 loop is CASTLRGLAGWSGELFF. Written as DNA, the CDR3 is TGTGCCAGTACCCTAAGGGGGCTAGCGGGGTGGTCCGGGGAGCTGTTTTTT. Complete variable domain (other parts from reference TRBV19 and TRBJ2-2): DGGITQSPKYLFRKEGQNVTLSCEQNLNHDAMYWYRQDPGQGLRLIYYSQIVNDFQKGDIAEGYSVSREKKESFPLTVTSAQKNPTAFYLCASTLRGLAGWSGELFFGEGSRLTVL.

This rearrangement joins TRBV30 to TRBJ1-3, with D hard to call. The length of the CDR3 is 13 residues. The germline CDR1 and CDR2 sequences are GTSNPN and SVGIG (reference sequence). The V end lost 5 bases, the J end lost 3 bases, and 11 bases lay between the germline ends. CDR3 in amino acids: CAWDSGGGNTIYF. CDR3 nucleotides: TGTGCCTGGGATTCGGGTGGTGGAAACACCATATATTTT.

This clone appeared once. V and J are TRBV19 and TRBJ2-3; 7 nucleotides align to TRBD2. V gave up 10 bases and J gave up 0 bases; unmatched junction bases: 7. Germline V gives CDR1 LNHDA, CDR2 SQIVND (reference sequence). The CDR3 length is 14 residues. The DNA for the CDR3 is TGTGCCACTTCTAGCGGACTCAGCACAGATACGCAGTATTTT. Amino acids: CATSSGLSTDTQYF.

By share, this clone counts as medium-sized (0.01 to 0.1%). This chain links TRBV7-8 with TRBJ1-5, with D maybe TRBD1 (6 bases). The CDR3 loop spans 18 amino acids. V was cut by 5 bases and J by 0 bases, with 20 bases left in between. Germline CDR1 SGHVS, CDR2 FQNEAQ. The CDR3 sequence: CASSQRAGDLISNQPQHF. Here the CDR3 DNA reads TGTGCCAGCAGCCAAAGGGCAGGGGACCTAATTAGCAATCAGCCCCAGCATTTT.

This rearrangement joins TRBV27 to TRBJ2-7, with D possibly matching TRBD1 (5 bases). Trimming pared 2 bases from V and 3 bases from J, leaving 14 bases between. In germline, CDR1 is MNHEY, CDR2 SMNVEV (reference sequence). The CDR3 has 15 amino acids. CDR3 sequence reads: CASSLMAGPFYEQYF. The CDR3 region has the DNA TGTGCCAGCAGTTTAATGGCAGGGCCTTTCTACGAGCAGTACTTC.

The gene calls are TRBV7-3 and TRBJ2-7; 7 bases are a match to TRBD2. The CDR3 runs 13 residues. Germline V CDR1 and CDR2: SGHTA, FQGTGA. The ends lost 5 bases at V and 5 bases at J; junction bases unmatched: 6. DNA of the CDR3: TGTGCCAGCAGCCGACAGCGGGGCCACGAGCAGTACTTC. Its translation: CASSRQRGHEQYF.

V and J are TRBV11-2 and TRBJ1-3; D gene ambiguous. Trimming took off 0 bases at V and 0 bases at J, with 6 bases between the two ends. Germline CDR1 and CDR2: SGHAT and FQNNGV. The CDR3 contains 15 residues. The CDR3 DNA sequence: TGTGCCAGCAGCTTAGACTCTCGCTCTGGAAACACCATATATTTT. The encoded protein is CASSLDSRSGNTIYF.

This clone was observed a single time. A junction boundary mismatches the germline segment, possibly from a read error. This chain uses TRBV6-1 with TRBJ2-7; 7 positions agree with TRBD1. The germline V gene has CDR1 MNHNS and CDR2 SASEGT. The CDR3 has 14 residues. The CDR3 here is CASSEAGTDYEQYF. In nucleotides, the CDR3 is TGTGCCAGCAGTGAAGCCGGGACAGACTACGAGCAGTACTTT.

The CDR3 region is CASRSTGNNEQFF. The CDR3 DNA reads as TGTGCCAGCAGATCGACAGGGAACAATGAGCAGTTCTTC. The V and J genes are TRBV6-5 and TRBJ2-1; 7 bases fit TRBD1. The germline CDR1 and CDR2 sequences are MNHEY and SVGAGI. The CDR3 is 13 amino acids. V shed 6 bases, J shed 5 bases, and the junction held 4 bases outside the gene matches.

This rearrangement joins TRBV11-2 to TRBJ2-1, with TRBD2 matching 11 bases. Germline CDR1 and CDR2: SGHAT and FQNNGV. V gave up 1 base and J gave up 3 bases; unmatched junction bases: 8. This CDR3 is 18 amino acids long. CDR3 loop: CASSLVASGGLIYNEQFF. CDR3 nucleotide sequence: TGTGCCAGCAGCTTAGTGGCTAGCGGGGGGCTAATCTACAATGAGCAGTTCTTC.

The rearrangement uses TRBV18 and TRBJ2-2; 11 bases line up with TRBD1. CDR1 KGHSH and CDR2 LQKENI come from the germline V gene. This CDR3 contains 15 residues. V shed 8 bases, J shed 4 bases, and the junction held 6 bases outside the gene matches. CDR3 nucleotide sequence: TGTGCCAGCCCCGGACAGGGGGCCCTCACCGGGGAGCTGTTTTTT. Amino acids: CASPGQGALTGELFF.

The genes are TRBV5-1 and TRBJ1-3; tentative D call: TRBD1 (5 bases). The CDR3 is made up of 13 amino acids. Trimming removed 4 bases at V and 2 bases at J, with 7 bases between. CDR1 SGHRS and CDR2 YFSETQ come from the germline V gene. This CDR3 is CASSETAGNTIYF. The DNA for the CDR3 is TGCGCCAGCAGCGAGACAGCTGGAAACACCATATATTTT. The complete variable domain, with remaining parts taken from reference TRBV5-1 and TRBJ1-3, reads KAGVTQTPRYLIKTRGQQVTLSCSPISGHRSVSWYQQTPGQGLQFLFEYFSETQRNKGNFPGRFSGRQFSNSRSEMNVSTLELGDSALYLCASSETAGNTIYFGEGSWLTVV.

This clone was observed once. The chain uses TRBV5-5 and TRBJ2-5; TRBD1 matches at 8 bases. Germline V gene sequence: CDR1 SGHKS, CDR2 YYEKEE (reference sequence). This CDR3 comprises 16 residues. The ends lost 4 bases at V and 0 bases at J; junction bases unmatched: 8. DNA of the CDR3: TGTGCCAGCAGCACCCGACAGGGGACGTACCAAGAGACCCAGTACTTC. Translating gives CASSTRQGTYQETQYF.

The chain has TRBV6-5 and TRBJ2-1; D may be TRBD2 (5 bases). CDR1 and CDR2 from the germline V gene are MNHEY and SVGAGI. Trimming removed 2 bases at V and 6 bases at J, with 14 bases between. The CDR3 runs to 15 residues. The CDR3 reads CASSYPSTNLNEQFF. The CDR3 coding sequence is TGTGCCAGCAGTTACCCTTCGACTAACCTCAATGAGCAGTTCTTC.

This sequence joins TRBV5-1 and TRBJ2-2, with D possibly TRBD1 on 6 matching bases. Germline-derived CDR1 and CDR2 are SGHRS and YFSETQ. The ends were cut back, 6 bases at V and 4 bases at J, with 19 bases in the middle. The CDR3 is made up of 16 amino acids. The CDR3 loop is CASTAQGSQGTGELFF. The CDR3 DNA follows: TGCGCCAGCACCGCTCAGGGGAGTCAGGGCACCGGGGAGCTGTTTTTT.

The chain carries TRBV6-5 and TRBJ2-5; 7 nucleotides line up with TRBD2. V trimming: 0 bases; J trimming: 4 bases; junction bases outside the gene matches: 5. This CDR3 spans 15 amino acids. The germline CDR1 and CDR2 sequences are MNHEY and SVGAGI. CDR3 bases: TGTGCCAGCAGTTACTCGACTAGCCTCTTAGAGACCCAGTACTTC. Protein product: CASSYSTSLLETQYF.

The chain employs TRBV7-9 and TRBJ2-3; tentative D call: TRBD1 (6 bases). The CDR3 consists of 15 residues. V was pared by 5 bases and J by 3 bases, with 15 bases between. CDR1 and CDR2 from the germline V gene are SEHNR and FQNEAQ (reference sequence). As DNA, the CDR3 is TGTGCCAGCAGCCCACCCGGGACAACAACAGATACGCAGTATTTT. Its translation: CASSPPGTTTDTQYF.

This sequence joins TRBV11-2 and TRBJ2-1, with 8 bases aligning to TRBD2. The CDR3 is 15 amino acids. V lost 1 base, J lost 4 bases, and 3 bases stayed unmatched. Germline lookup yields CDR1 SGHAT and CDR2 FQNNGV. For the CDR3, the DNA is TGTGCCAGCAGCTTAGTAACTAGCGGTTACAATGAGCAGTTCTTC. Protein sequence: CASSLVTSGYNEQFF.

This clone appeared once. The V and J genes are TRBV5-1 and TRBJ2-3; TRBD2 aligns across 14 bases. This CDR3 comprises 17 residues. The V gene's germline CDR1 is SGHRS and CDR2 YFSETQ. The J segment lost 2 bases and the V segment lost 3 bases, leaving 5 bases of the junction unmatched. CDR3: CASSSGLAGGHTDTQYF. CDR3 DNA sequence: TGCGCCAGCAGCTCTGGACTAGCGGGGGGCCACACAGATACGCAGTATTTT. Combining the CDR3 with reference TRBV5-1 and TRBJ2-3 gives the whole variable domain KAGVTQTPRYLIKTRGQQVTLSCSPISGHRSVSWYQQTPGQGLQFLFEYFSETQRNKGNFPGRFSGRQFSNSRSEMNVSTLELGDSALYLCASSSGLAGGHTDTQYFGPGTRLTVL.

In nucleotides, the CDR3 is TGTGCCAGCAGCGTAGTGGGGGGTGGCACAGATACGCAGTATTTT. This sequence encodes CASSVVGGGTDTQYF. This chain uses TRBV9 with TRBJ2-3, with a weak D call TRBD2 (6 bases). The germline CDR1 and CDR2 sequences are SGDLS and YYNGEE. This CDR3 has 15 amino acids. Trimming took off 0 bases at V and 1 base at J, with 9 bases between the two ends.

This clone was counted a few times. As DNA, the CDR3 is TGTGCCAGCAGCCAAGAAGGTGGGGGCGGTGGCTACACCTTC. Translated, it gives CASSQEGGGGGYTF. V is TRBV3-1 (or the pseudogene TRBV3-2) and J is TRBJ1-2; TRBD1 is a possible D gene (6 bases). The V end was cut by 0 bases, the J end by 7 bases, with 12 bases between. The CDR3 covers 14 residues. Germline lookup yields CDR1 LGHDT and CDR2 YNNKEL (reference sequence).

The rearrangement links TRBV25-1 to TRBJ1-3; D unresolved. Germline V lookup: CDR1 MGHDK, CDR2 SYGVNS. Trimming cost V 4 bases and J 4 bases, with 14 bases left between them. The CDR3 covers 15 residues. CDR3 sequence reads: CASSGAARPGNTIYF. The CDR3 DNA reads TGTGCCAGCAGTGGGGCAGCCCGCCCGGGAAACACCATATATTTT.

The V and J genes are TRBV5-1 and TRBJ1-3; 7 bases line up with TRBD1. The CDR3 consists of 15 residues. Germline CDR1 and CDR2: SGHRS and YFSETQ. V gave up 3 bases and J gave up 1 base; unmatched junction bases: 4. The CDR3 loop is CASSSQGFSGNTIYF. The DNA of the CDR3 is TGCGCCAGCAGCTCACAGGGGTTTTCTGGAAACACCATATATTTT.

This clone was detected once. The V call is TRBV7-2, the J call TRBJ2-3; 8 bases line up with TRBD2. The germline CDR1 and CDR2 sequences are SGHTA and FQGNSA. V lost 2 bases and J lost 1; bases outside the gene matches: 2. The CDR3 totals 15 residues. CDR3 in amino acids: CASSLSGGRTDTQYF. CDR3 nucleotide sequence: TGTGCCAGCAGCTTATCGGGGGGGCGCACAGATACGCAGTATTTT.

V is TRBV11-2 and J is TRBJ2-3; no clear D. V was shortened by 3 bases and J by 4 bases, with 5 bases between the two germline ends. Looked up from germline, CDR1 is SGHAT and CDR2 is FQNNGV. The length of the CDR3 is 12 residues. CDR3 protein: CASSFSSDTQYF. The CDR3 DNA follows: TGTGCCAGCAGCTTTAGCTCAGATACGCAGTATTTT. Full variable domain (rest looked up from reference TRBV11-2 and TRBJ2-3): EAGVAQSPRYKIIEKRQSVAFWCNPISGHATLYWYQQILGQGPKLLIQFQNNGVVDDSQLPKDRFSAERLKGVDSTLKIQPAKLEDSAVYLCASSFSSDTQYFGPGTRLTVL.

The chain couples TRBV19 to TRBJ1-1; D gene uncertain. Germline CDR1 and CDR2: LNHDA and SQIVND (reference sequence). V was shortened by 4 bases and J by 8 bases, with 11 bases between the two germline ends. There are 12 residues in the CDR3. The CDR3 DNA reads TGTGCCAGTAGTAGGGTAGGACTCGAAGCTTTCTTT. Residues: CASSRVGLEAFF.